The 32 T cell receptor beta chains presented below share a single source sample, sequenced in a study of blood T cell repertoires in COVID-19. TCRdb keeps only in-frame clones here, not all; method: immunoSEQ multiplex PCR. The profile covers almost 70,000 clones, with 80% to 90% appearing a single time and approximately 5% taken by the ten largest. Sequences were obtained from peripheral blood. These receptors all come from a woman between 45 and 60 years old with active COVID-19.

V gene TRBV15 combines with J gene TRBJ2-1; D is perhaps TRBD2 (5 bases). Germline CDR1 and CDR2: LNHNV and YYDKDF (reference sequence). V dropped 1 base and J dropped 1 base, with 8 bases sitting between them. The CDR3 loop spans 15 amino acids. CDR3 nucleotide sequence: TGTGCCACCAGCAGAGTTTCGGGGTCCTACAATGAGCAGTTCTTC. Translating gives CATSRVSGSYNEQFF.

This chain joins TRBV5-1 and TRBJ1-4; 7 positions agree with TRBD1. Looked up from germline, CDR1 is SGHRS and CDR2 is YFSETQ. V shed 0 bases and J 8 bases; nucleotides not matched to a gene: 16. The CDR3 length is 18 residues. CDR3 sequence (DNA): TGCGCCAGCAGCTTGGGGTCGGTGTTGCGACAGGGTGGGGAAAAACTGTTTTTT. It encodes CASSLGSVLRQGGEKLFF. The full variable domain, rest sourced from reference TRBV5-1 and TRBJ1-4, is KAGVTQTPRYLIKTRGQQVTLSCSPISGHRSVSWYQQTPGQGLQFLFEYFSETQRNKGNFPGRFSGRQFSNSRSEMNVSTLELGDSALYLCASSLGSVLRQGGEKLFFGSGTQLSVL.

The chain combines TRBV18 with TRBJ2-1; D remains ambiguous. Germline V gene lookup returns CDR1 KGHSH and CDR2 LQKENI. Trimming removed 3 bases from V and 5 bases from J, with 17 bases in between. The CDR3 contains 16 residues. The CDR3 DNA is TGTGCCAGCTCACCCCTCCCGGATAGCAGAGACAATGAGCAGTTCTTC. Translation: CASSPLPDSRDNEQFF.

The rearrangement uses TRBV27 and TRBJ1-1; 9 positions agree with TRBD1. V shed 3 bases and J 6 bases; nucleotides not matched to a gene: 14. Germline V CDR1 and CDR2: MNHEY, SMNVEV (reference sequence). The CDR3 runs 17 residues. The CDR3 DNA sequence: TGTGCCAGCAGTTTGACAGGGGGTTCTTTAATTACGTCTGAAGCTTTCTTT. It encodes CASSLTGGSLITSEAFF.

The chain combines TRBV3-1 (or the pseudogene TRBV3-2) with TRBJ2-7, with 7 bases that match TRBD2. This CDR3 contains 13 residues. The J segment lost 6 bases and the V segment lost 4 bases, leaving 6 bases of the junction unmatched. Germline CDR1 is LGHDT and CDR2 is YNNKEL (reference sequence). CDR3 loop: CASSPGLGGEQYF. As DNA, the CDR3 is TGTGCCAGCAGCCCTGGACTAGGAGGCGAGCAGTACTTC.

The rearrangement links TRBV11-2 to TRBJ2-3, with D unclear. V was shortened by 3 bases and J by 0 bases, with 10 bases between the two germline ends. Germline CDR1 reads SGHAT; CDR2 reads FQNNGV. The CDR3 spans 15 residues. The CDR3 nucleotides read TGTGCCAGCAGCTTGGTTCTAAGTAGCACAGATACGCAGTATTTT. Translating gives CASSLVLSSTDTQYF.

The chain carries TRBV5-6 and TRBJ1-4; a possible D gene is TRBD1 (5 bases). The CDR3 runs to 14 residues. V lost 1 base and J lost 4, with 8 bases in between. Per the germline V gene, CDR1 is SGHDT and CDR2 is YYEEEE. The CDR3 nucleotides read TGTGCCAGCAGCTTGACAGGCCTTAATGAAAAACTGTTTTTT. Its translation is CASSLTGLNEKLFF.

J is TRBJ1-2 and V is TRBV19; maybe TRBD1 (5 bases). V lost 5 bases, J lost 1 base, and 11 bases lay in between. Germline lookup yields CDR1 LNHDA and CDR2 SQIVND (reference sequence). The CDR3 is 14 residues long. CDR3 sequence reads: CASSPPGGNYGYTF. CDR3 coding DNA: TGTGCCAGTAGTCCCCCCGGGGGTAACTATGGCTACACCTTC. Variable domain in full (rest from reference TRBV19 and TRBJ1-2): DGGITQSPKYLFRKEGQNVTLSCEQNLNHDAMYWYRQDPGQGLRLIYYSQIVNDFQKGDIAEGYSVSREKKESFPLTVTSAQKNPTAFYLCASSPPGGNYGYTFGSGTRLTVV.

The rearrangement links TRBV5-6 to TRBJ2-5; possibly TRBD2 for D (6 bases). The CDR3 totals 15 residues. V lost 2 bases to trimming and J lost 5 bases, with 16 bases between them. CDR1 is SGHDT and CDR2 is YYEEEE in the germline V gene. CDR3 protein: CASSFGSEGGETQYF. The CDR3 DNA follows: TGTGCCAGCAGCTTCGGGTCCGAGGGAGGCGAGACCCAGTACTTC.

The chain employs TRBV9 and TRBJ2-1, with a possible D match to TRBD2 (6 bases). Between the trimmed V and J ends, which lost 3 bases and 4 bases, there was a span of 11 bases. The germline CDR1 and CDR2 sequences are SGDLS and YYNGEE. The CDR3 is 14 amino acids. The CDR3, as DNA: TGTGCCAGCAGCGCCTCCGGGACTTACAATGAGCAGTTCTTC. This gives the protein CASSASGTYNEQFF.

By share, this clone ranks as medium-sized (0.01 to 0.1%). This chain uses TRBV5-1 with TRBJ2-2; D is uncertain. This CDR3 has 13 amino acids. V lost 0 bases to trimming and J lost 5 bases, with 5 bases between them. CDR1 SGHRS and CDR2 YFSETQ come from the germline V gene. This chain's CDR3 is CASSLDMTGELFF. Written as DNA, the CDR3 is TGCGCCAGCAGCTTGGACATGACCGGGGAGCTGTTTTTT.

This sequence joins TRBV7-3 and TRBJ1-1; 7 bases fit TRBD1. J gave up 1 base and V 5 bases, and 4 bases lay outside the gene matches. There are 14 residues in the CDR3. Germline CDR1 reads SGHTA; CDR2 reads FQGTGA. The CDR3 DNA reads as TGTGCCAGCAGCAGACAGGGCCAGAACACTGAAGCTTTCTTT. This codes for CASSRQGQNTEAFF. The full variable domain, completed using reference TRBV7-3 and TRBJ1-1, is GAGVSQTPSNKVTEKGKYVELRCDPISGHTALYWYRQSLGQGPEFLIYFQGTGAADDSGLPNDRFFAVRPEGSVSTLKIQRTERGDSAVYLCASSRQGQNTEAFFGQGTRLTVV.

This clone was counted only a few times. The CDR3 DNA sequence: TGTGCCTGGAGCCTCGGTCCCTCCAATCAGCCCCAGCATTTT. It yields the protein CAWSLGPSNQPQHF. The chain has TRBV30 and TRBJ1-5; no clear D. The CDR3 extends over 14 amino acids. Trimming left V 3 bases short and J 3 bases short, with 12 bases between. Germline-derived CDR1 and CDR2 are GTSNPN and SVGIG (reference sequence). Full variable domain (outside the CDR3, taken from reference TRBV30 and TRBJ1-5): SQTIHQWPATLVQPVGSPLSLECTVEGTSNPNLYWYRQAAGRGLQLLFYSVGIGQISSEVPQNLSASRPQDRQFILSSKKLLLSDSGFYLCAWSLGPSNQPQHFGDGTRLSIL.

V is TRBV25-1 and J is TRBJ1-1; 8 bases fit TRBD1. Germline trimming cut 4 bases from V and 4 bases from J; bases unmatched to any gene: 8. Germline V gene sequence: CDR1 MGHDK, CDR2 SYGVNS. This CDR3 has 15 residues. CDR3 in amino acids: CASSGRTGYSTEAFF. The CDR3 nucleotides are TGTGCCAGCAGTGGACGGACAGGGTACTCCACTGAAGCTTTCTTT.

The gene calls are TRBV7-2 and TRBJ1-2; 7 positions agree with TRBD1. This CDR3 is built from 13 residues. V lost 6 bases to trimming and J lost 1 base; unmatched junction nucleotides: 2. Germline values: CDR1 SGHTA, CDR2 FQGNSA. The CDR3 nucleotides read TGTGCCAGCAGAACAGGGGTTAACTATGGCTACACCTTC. It translates to CASRTGVNYGYTF. The entire variable domain, with the rest obtained from reference TRBV7-2 and TRBJ1-2, is as follows: GAGVSQSPSNKVTEKGKDVELRCDPISGHTALYWYRQSLGQGLEFLIYFQGNSAPDKSGLPSDRFSAERTGGSVSTLTIQRTQQEDSAVYLCASRTGVNYGYTFGSGTRLTVV.

V is TRBV28 and J is TRBJ2-7; 15 nucleotides line up with TRBD2. The V gene end was trimmed by 2 bases and the J gene end by 7 bases; junction bases not matched to a gene: 18. Germline values: CDR1 MDHEN, CDR2 SYDVKM. There are 20 residues in the CDR3. CDR3 bases: TGTGCCAGCAGTTTACCTACACCTGGACTAGCGGGAGGGCAACGGTTTGAGCAGTACTTC. Its protein product is CASSLPTPGLAGGQRFEQYF.

This clone is a singleton in its sample. This sequence joins TRBV7-3 and TRBJ2-3, with TRBD1 as a possible D gene (5 bases). The CDR3 spans 15 residues. CDR1 is SGHTA and CDR2 is FQGTGA in the germline V gene. V was pared by 2 bases and J by 1 base, with 10 bases between. This CDR3 is CASSLRVRGTDTQYF. The CDR3 nucleotides are TGTGCCAGCAGCTTACGCGTCAGGGGCACAGATACGCAGTATTTT. The full variable domain, in which reference TRBV7-3 and TRBJ2-3 provide the parts outside the CDR3, is GAGVSQTPSNKVTEKGKYVELRCDPISGHTALYWYRQSLGQGPEFLIYFQGTGAADDSGLPNDRFFAVRPEGSVSTLKIQRTERGDSAVYLCASSLRVRGTDTQYFGPGTRLTVL.

This chain uses TRBV5-1 with TRBJ2-1; 9 bases are shared with TRBD1. The CDR3 spans 14 residues. Germline V lookup: CDR1 SGHRS, CDR2 YFSETQ. Unmatched junction bases numbered 2, after V lost 3 bases and J lost 4 bases. The CDR3: CASSSGQGYNEQFF. DNA of the CDR3: TGCGCCAGCAGCTCGGGACAGGGATACAATGAGCAGTTCTTC.

This clone was picked up a small number of times. Other DNA sequences in this sample translate to the same CDR3. The genes are TRBV7-9 and TRBJ1-5; 9 bases are a match to TRBD1. V lost 1 base to trimming and J lost 5 bases; unmatched junction nucleotides: 3. The CDR3 runs 15 residues. Germline assignment: CDR1 SEHNR and CDR2 FQNEAQ (reference sequence). CDR3 sequence reads: CASSLGTGGYQPQHF. The CDR3 bases are TGTGCCAGCAGCTTAGGCACAGGGGGCTATCAGCCCCAGCATTTT.

This clone rates as medium-sized. This chain uses TRBV4-1 with TRBJ1-5, with D hard to call. This CDR3 is built from 16 residues. The V gene's germline CDR1 is MGHRA and CDR2 YSYEKL. V was clipped by 2 bases and J by 0 bases, with 11 bases between them. CDR3 bases: TGCGCCAGCAGCCAACTTTCAGGAGGTAGCAATCAGCCCCAGCATTTT. Its protein is CASSQLSGGSNQPQHF.

Concerning this clone: This sample also contains other DNA sequences that code for the same CDR3. This chain connects TRBV30 to TRBJ1-2; 11 bases map to TRBD1. There are 14 residues in the CDR3. CDR1 is GTSNPN and CDR2 is SVGIG in the germline V gene (reference sequence). The V and J ends lost 2 bases and 3 bases, in that order; junction bases with no gene match: 2. CDR3 region: CAWSTGQGDYGYTF. The CDR3 nucleotides read TGTGCCTGGAGTACGGGACAGGGGGACTATGGCTACACCTTC.

The rearrangement joins TRBV24-1 to TRBJ2-4, with D maybe TRBD2 (6 bases). Per the germline V gene, CDR1 is KGHDR and CDR2 is SFDVKD. The CDR3 is made up of 13 amino acids. Trimming removed 3 bases from V and 5 bases from J, with 7 bases in between. CDR3 region: CATSDRRENIQYF. In DNA form, the CDR3 reads TGTGCCACCAGTGATCGGAGGGAAAACATTCAGTACTTC.

There are a few counts of this clone. The chain is built from TRBV11-3 and TRBJ2-6; possible D gene TRBD1, 5 bases. The CDR3 loop spans 15 amino acids. Germline-derived CDR1 and CDR2 are SGHNT and YENEEA. The V end lost 5 bases, the J end lost 2 bases, and 10 bases lay between the germline ends. In DNA, the CDR3 is TGTGCCAGCAGCACTCGACAGCCTGGGGCCAACGTCCTGACTTTC. This encodes CASSTRQPGANVLTF.

The chain carries TRBV7-9 and TRBJ2-5; 12 positions agree with TRBD2. V was clipped by 2 bases and J by 9 bases; unmatched bases: 7. Per germline, CDR1 SEHNR and CDR2 FQNEAQ (reference sequence). There are 15 residues in the CDR3. CDR3 protein: CASSLLAGGPGAQYF. The CDR3 DNA is TGTGCCAGCAGCTTACTAGCGGGAGGGCCTGGTGCCCAGTACTTC.

The rearrangement links TRBV9 to TRBJ1-1; 9 positions agree with TRBD1. The CDR3 extends over 16 amino acids. Per germline, CDR1 SGDLS and CDR2 YYNGEE. The V gene end was trimmed by 2 bases and the J gene end by 0 bases; junction bases not matched to a gene: 5. As DNA, the CDR3 is TGTGCCAGCAGCGTGGGGACAGGGCACATGAACACTGAAGCTTTCTTT. Translated: CASSVGTGHMNTEAFF.

A remark on this clone: Its ends do not fully match the called genes, so a read error is possible. The chain carries TRBV6-1 and TRBJ1-2; TRBD1 matches 8 bases. Germline values: CDR1 MNHNS, CDR2 SASEGT. CDR3 length equals 16 residues. CDR3: CASREDRGGSNYGYTF. CDR3 nucleotides: TGTGCCAGCAGGGAAGACAGGGGCGGCTCCAACTATGGCTACACCTTC.

The V gene is TRBV19, the J gene TRBJ1-1, with D tentatively TRBD1 (5 bases). The CDR3 extends over 14 amino acids. Trimming pared 5 bases from V and 3 bases from J, leaving 13 bases between. Germline CDR1 reads LNHDA; CDR2 reads SQIVND (reference sequence). CDR3 residues: CASSGLYRHTEAFF. The CDR3 DNA is TGTGCCAGTAGTGGGCTATACAGGCACACTGAAGCTTTCTTT.

CDR3 DNA: TGCAGCGTCGGACAGGGGAACAATGAGCAGTTCTTC. Protein product: CSVGQGNNEQFF. The V and J genes are TRBV29-1 and TRBJ2-1; 9 positions agree with TRBD1. CDR1 SQVTM and CDR2 ANQGSEA come from the germline V gene. V was pared by 6 bases and J by 5 bases, with 2 bases of the junction left unmatched. The CDR3 is 12 amino acids.

This clone was detected only a few times. V is TRBV13 and J is TRBJ2-2; D possibly corresponds to TRBD2 (5 bases). The ends were cut back, 6 bases at V and 4 bases at J, with 12 bases in the middle. The CDR3 consists of 14 residues. Per germline, CDR1 PRHDT and CDR2 FYEKMQ (reference sequence). The DNA for the CDR3 is TGTGCCAGCAGGTCAGAGGGAGTCACCGGGGAGCTGTTTTTT. It specifies CASRSEGVTGELFF.

The CDR3 region has the DNA TGTGCCAGCTCTCCAGGGGAGTACCAGCCCCAGCATTTT. It specifies CASSPGEYQPQHF. The chain carries TRBV12-3 or TRBV12-4 and TRBJ1-5, with D perhaps TRBD1 (6 bases). This CDR3 has 13 amino acids. V lost 8 bases and J lost 7, with 15 bases in between.

The rearrangement links TRBV4-2 to TRBJ1-2; D unclear. The length of the CDR3 is 14 residues. The germline V gene has CDR1 LGHNA and CDR2 YNFKEQ. The V gene lost 6 bases and the J gene lost 7 bases, with 18 bases spanning the gap. CDR3 residues: CASRAGPGVFGYTF. The CDR3 region has the DNA TGTGCCAGCAGAGCGGGCCCCGGCGTCTTTGGCTACACCTTC.

This rearrangement joins TRBV30 to TRBJ1-5, with D possibly TRBD1 on 5 matching bases. The CDR3 totals 15 residues. The ends were cut back, 2 bases at V and 1 base at J, with 12 bases in the middle. The germline CDR1 and CDR2 sequences are GTSNPN and SVGIG (reference sequence). DNA for the CDR3: TGTGCCTGGAGTCCGGAGGGGTGGAGCAATCAGCCCCAGCATTTT. It encodes CAWSPEGWSNQPQHF.